This TCR beta chain was identified during a study of T cell clonotyping in hematopoietic cell transplantation. Study results and caveats: Graft donor and pretransplant recipient Inverse Simpson Index values predicted broader posttransplant TCR diversity. No sorting was done, leaving CD4 and CD8 contributions mixed.

This clone turned up a few times. Its antigen is as yet unknown. Assay: immunoSEQ multiplex PCR; the TCRdb copy retains only in-frame clones and omits some. The repertoire includes 5,500 to 6,000 clones, approximately 91% of them detected once, and 40% to 50% sits in the top ten. The clonotype was recovered from a female patient in her 50s who had an allogeneic stem cell transplant from a related donor, so the T cells may come from the graft donor. Some clones in this sample may be carry-over from other donors' samples. Sample: peripheral blood mononuclear cells, taken 100 days after allogeneic stem cell transplant.

CDR3 in DNA: TGTGCCAGCCGCCCGAGAACAGGGGGCGACTATGGCTACACCTTC. Its protein product is CASRPRTGGDYGYTF. The V gene is TRBV6-5, the J gene TRBJ1-2, with 9 bases identical to TRBD1. Germline CDR1 reads MNHEY; CDR2 reads SVGAGI. Trimming cost V 8 bases and J 3 bases; bases outside gene matches: 10. The CDR3 runs 15 residues.